The rows below give T cell receptor beta chains drawn from one sample of a study of vaccination effects on CD4 cells after COVID-19. Some clones are missing from TCRdb's copy, which holds only in-frame ones; the method was immunoSEQ multiplex PCR. This repertoire shows about 55,000 clones, under 70% found once; its top ten account for around 20%. These receptors are not linked to any known antigen. The sequenced sample was CD4+ T cells from PBMCs cultured with SARS-CoV-2 spike peptides, obtained before COVID-19 vaccination. The receptor set was obtained from a human donor who received a COVID-19 vaccine. Each CDR3 is given with its conserved first and last residue.

TRBV5-4	TRBJ1-1	CASSPETPPAFF
TRBV7-2	TRBJ2-1	CASSPSGRTYNEQFF
TRBV2	TRBJ1-2	CASKTGTDYGYTF
TRBV15	TRBJ1-2	CATSGAFPGRGDYGYTF
TRBV28	TRBJ2-7	CASSPRDYTSYEQYF
TRBV11-2	TRBJ2-7	CASSLEAYEQYF
TRBV27	TRBJ1-6	CASSLVRDRANNSPLHF
TRBV7-2	TRBJ2-7	CASSLDFGGYEQYF
TRBV7-8	TRBJ2-2	CASSPNRGLPGELFF
TRBV5-1	TRBJ1-6	CASRHDRDRTRSPLHF
TRBV5-1	TRBJ2-3	CASSSTGGGGAEDTQYF
TRBV28	TRBJ1-4	CASSGGGGEKLFF
TRBV6-5	TRBJ2-3	CASSQVILDTQYF
TRBV6-5	TRBJ1-2	CASRETGRGYTF
TRBV9	TRBJ1-2	CASSALLIGYGYTF
TRBV2	TRBJ1-5	CASGISRFSNQPQHF
TRBV5-1	TRBJ1-1	CASARDSGSWMNTEAFF
TRBV4-2	TRBJ1-6	CASSQSVQGQNSPLHF
TRBV11-2	TRBJ1-4	CASSPELGSGEKLFF
TRBV6-5	TRBJ1-3	CASSRFSGTGNTIYF
TRBV5-5	TRBJ1-2	CASLIDAANYGYTF
TRBV3-1/TRBV3-2	TRBJ1-2	CASSQDESSRTRRYTF
TRBV4-1	TRBJ1-4	CASSQGRRGRSEKLFF
TRBV19	TRBJ2-7	CASRRQGVPGAPYEQYF
TRBV18	TRBJ2-5	CASSHVVGQGGETQYF
TRBV21-1	TRBJ2-3	CASSKGRGLAGSDTQYF